A single sample gave rise to the 27 T cell receptor beta chains below, sequenced in a study of blood T cells in healthy people across ages. The use of a sample-barcoded 5' primer and a J-beta primer mix characterized a second PCR of roughly 6 to 11 cycles. MiXCR was run by TCRdb on the 5' RACE reads, yielding one entry per CDR3 protein. The table records hundreds of thousands of distinct CDR3 sequences, 52% of them present only once. Sequencing input: blood. The receptors derive from a woman of 80 years or more in good health.

The genes are TRBV20-1 and TRBJ1-1; D not certain. This CDR3 spans 15 amino acids. The V end was cut by 2 bases, the J end by 1 base, with 14 bases between. Germline CDR1 is DFQATT and CDR2 is SNEGSKA (reference sequence). CDR3 DNA sequence: TGCAGTGCTAGACGGGTCCCTAGCGCGAACACTGAAGCTTTCTTT. Its protein product is CSARRVPSANTEAFF.

This clonotype was counted many times. This rearrangement joins TRBV5-1 to TRBJ1-1, with 11 bases matching TRBD1. The germline V gene has CDR1 SGHRS and CDR2 YFSETQ. There are 13 residues in the CDR3. The V gene end was trimmed by 4 bases and the J gene end by 8 bases; junction bases not matched to a gene: 4. CDR3 sequence: CASSRTGGREAFF. CDR3 DNA sequence: TGCGCCAGCAGCCGGACAGGGGGCAGAGAAGCTTTCTTT.

Concerning this clonotype: A clone one base away is much larger, so this may be a read error. The chain recombines TRBV5-1 with TRBJ2-1, with 12 bases identical to TRBD2. The better agreement between TRBJ2-7 and the DNA end casts doubt on the J call. The CDR3 sequence is 17 residues long. Germline CDR1 is SGHRS and CDR2 is YFSETQ. CDR3 in DNA: TGCGCCAGCAGCTGGGGGACTAGCGGGTCTTTCTACAATGAGCAGTACTTC. It yields the protein CASSWGTSGSFYNEQYF.

In this sample, this clonotype turned up a few times. The chain is built from TRBV28 and TRBJ1-6, with 8 positions matching TRBD1. The CDR3 is 16 amino acids. V trimming: 8 bases; J trimming: 5 bases; junction bases outside the gene matches: 11. CDR1 and CDR2 (germline): MDHEN, SYDVKM. This CDR3 is CASCSGGLSNNSPLHF. As DNA, the CDR3 is TGTGCCAGCTGTTCAGGGGGCCTGAGCAATAATTCACCCCTCCACTTT. The full variable domain, completed using reference TRBV28 and TRBJ1-6, is DVKVTQSSRYLVKRTGEKVFLECVQDMDHENMFWYRQDPGLGLRLIYFSYDVKMKEKGDIPEGYSVSREKKERFSLILESASTNQTSMYLCASCSGGLSNNSPLHFGNGTRLTVT.

This clonotype was seen only a few times. This chain links TRBV5-1 with TRBJ2-1, with D maybe TRBD2 (5 bases). The germline gives CDR1 SGHRS, CDR2 YFSETQ. This CDR3 comprises 19 residues. V was shortened by 4 bases and J by 3 bases, with 26 bases between the two germline ends. In DNA, the CDR3 is TGCGCCAGCAGCCGAGGAGGTTTTTTTACAGTTGACTTCTACAATGAGCAGTTCTTC. This codes for CASSRGGFFTVDFYNEQFF.

The genes are TRBV7-9 and TRBJ2-7, with 14 bases matching TRBD2. With V trimmed by 5 bases and J by 4 bases, 13 bases remained unmatched. The CDR3 has 18 amino acids. Germline values: CDR1 SEHNR, CDR2 FQNEAQ (reference sequence). The CDR3 region is CASSHLGGTSGSGYEQYF. The CDR3, as DNA: TGTGCCAGCAGCCACCTTGGGGGGACTAGCGGGAGTGGTTACGAGCAGTACTTC.

V and J are TRBV7-8 and TRBJ1-5; D is possibly TRBD1 (5 bases). The CDR3 consists of 18 residues. V was trimmed by 5 bases and J by 1 base, leaving 21 bases between them. Germline V gives CDR1 SGHVS, CDR2 FQNEAQ. DNA of the CDR3: TGTGCCAGCAGCCAAAACCGACAGTTCGTTGGGAGCAATCAGCCCCAGCATTTT. Protein sequence: CASSQNRQFVGSNQPQHF. Complete variable domain (other parts from reference TRBV7-8 and TRBJ1-5): GAGVSQSPRYKVAKRGQDVALRCDPISGHVSLFWYQQALGQGPEFLTYFQNEAQLDKSGLPSDRFFAERPEGSVSTLKIQRTQQEDSAVYLCASSQNRQFVGSNQPQHFGDGTRLSIL.

The chain couples TRBV20-1 to TRBJ2-4; D unresolved. The end of the DNA fits TRBJ2-7 better, so the J call may be wrong. CDR3 length: 10 amino acids. Germline V gene sequence: CDR1 DFQATT, CDR2 SNEGSKA (reference sequence). DNA for the CDR3: TGCAGTGCCAACAGAGGCGAGCAGTACTTC. This translates into CSANRGEQYF.

This clonotype has more than one count but fewer than ten. A read error may explain this, as a much larger clone is one base away. V usage is TRBV12-3 or TRBV12-4 and J usage is TRBJ2-1; D is unresolved. The CDR3 has 15 residues. Trimming shortened V by 2 bases and J by 3 bases, and 11 bases separated the two germline ends. Here the CDR3 reads CASSLSASFYNEQFF. CDR3 nucleotides: TGTGCCAGCAGTTTAAGCGCAAGTTTCTACAATGAGCAGTTCTTC.

This clonotype was recorded a few times. The chain carries TRBV28 and TRBJ2-4; 8 bases agree with TRBD1. CDR3 length: 13 residues. V shed 8 bases and J 6 bases; nucleotides not matched to a gene: 6. Germline CDR1 and CDR2: MDHEN and SYDVKM. The CDR3 DNA reads as TGTGCCAGCGCGACAGGGGCAGGAAACATTCAGTACTTC. Translation: CASATGAGNIQYF.

V usage is TRBV27 and J usage is TRBJ2-3; 9 nucleotides match TRBD2. CDR1 is MNHEY and CDR2 is SMNVEV in the germline V gene (reference sequence). The CDR3 has 15 residues. The ends lost 7 bases at V and 0 bases at J; junction bases unmatched: 5. As DNA, the CDR3 is TGTGCCAGCACAAGACTAGCGGAGAGCACAGATACGCAGTATTTT. Translating it yields CASTRLAESTDTQYF.

This clonotype came up many times. V and J are TRBV7-2 and TRBJ2-3; 8 bases match TRBD2. Germline V CDR1 and CDR2: SGHTA, FQGNSA. Germline trimming cut 3 bases from V and 1 base from J; bases unmatched to any gene: 6. CDR3 size: 16 residues. The CDR3 spells CASSFDPAGGTDTQYF. In nucleotides, the CDR3 is TGTGCCAGCAGCTTTGATCCAGCGGGAGGCACAGATACGCAGTATTTT. Drawing the rest from reference TRBV7-2 and TRBJ2-3, the complete variable domain is GAGVSQSPSNKVTEKGKDVELRCDPISGHTALYWYRQSLGQGLEFLIYFQGNSAPDKSGLPSDRFSAERTGGSVSTLTIQRTQQEDSAVYLCASSFDPAGGTDTQYFGPGTRLTVL.

The chain carries TRBV7-9 and TRBJ2-7; unclear D gene. The germline gives CDR1 SEHNR, CDR2 FQNEAQ (reference sequence). The CDR3 consists of 15 residues. Trimming took 5 bases from V and 2 from J, leaving 16 bases between them. CDR3 coding DNA: TGTGCCAGCAGCAAAGACATGGACCTTACCTACGAGCAGTACTTC. Its protein product is CASSKDMDLTYEQYF.

This clonotype was seen ten or more times. This sequence joins TRBV20-1 and TRBJ2-7; D is unclear. Per the germline V gene, CDR1 is DFQATT and CDR2 is SNEGSKA (reference sequence). The V gene lost 2 bases and the J gene lost 2 bases, with 7 bases spanning the gap. The CDR3 is 12 residues long. CDR3 sequence reads: CSARLGAYEQYF. CDR3 DNA: TGCAGTGCTAGATTGGGCGCCTACGAGCAGTACTTC.

In this sample, this clonotype turned up many times. The chain combines TRBV10-3 with TRBJ2-7, with 13 bases fitting TRBD2. The V and J ends lost 5 bases and 3 bases, in that order; junction bases with no gene match: 4. This CDR3 has 15 residues. Per the germline V gene, CDR1 is ENHRY and CDR2 is SYGVKD. The CDR3 sequence: CAISPRTSGSYEQYF. CDR3 DNA sequence: TGTGCCATCAGTCCGCGGACTAGCGGGAGCTACGAGCAGTACTTC.

This sequence joins TRBV3-1 and TRBJ2-5; perhaps TRBD1 as D (5 bases). Trimming left V 4 bases short and J 6 bases short, with 12 bases between. Germline loops: CDR1 LGHDT, CDR2 YNNKEL (reference sequence). The CDR3 is 13 residues long. Here the CDR3 reads CASSPRQSQTQYF. DNA of the CDR3: TGTGCCAGCAGCCCCCGACAGAGCCAGACCCAGTACTTC.

This clonotype was observed a few times. V is TRBV30 and J is TRBJ2-5; no clear D. This CDR3 comprises 11 residues. V was trimmed by 2 bases and J by 3 bases, leaving 4 bases between them. From germline, CDR1 is GTSNPN and CDR2 SVGIG (reference sequence). The CDR3 spells CAWSRKETQYF. For the CDR3, the DNA is TGTGCCTGGAGTAGAAAAGAGACCCAGTACTTC.

About this clonotype: A much larger clone differs from this one at a single base, so this may be a read error. The rearrangement links TRBV5-1 to TRBJ2-1, with 7 bases that match TRBD2. This CDR3 spans 13 amino acids. Trimming at V came to 4 bases and at J to 8 bases, leaving 6 bases not matched to a gene. CDR1 and CDR2 (germline): SGHRS, YFSETQ. CDR3: CASSVRGVDEQFF. DNA for the CDR3: TGCGCCAGCAGCGTTCGGGGGGTAGATGAGCAGTTCTTC.

This clonotype was recorded once. This chain connects TRBV4-1 to TRBJ2-4, with D unresolved. The J call may not be correct, given that the DNA end is closer to TRBJ2-7. Germline CDR1 reads MGHRA; CDR2 reads YSYEKL. The CDR3 loop spans 14 amino acids. CDR3 amino acids: CASSPTQSAYEQYF. The CDR3 nucleotides are TGCGCCAGCAGCCCGACCCAATCCGCCTACGAGCAGTACTTC.

This rearrangement joins TRBV2 to TRBJ2-2; no definite D call. Germline V CDR1 and CDR2: SNHLY, FYNNEI. The CDR3 loop spans 14 amino acids. V was clipped by 7 bases and J by 7 bases, with 16 bases between them. This CDR3 is CASKASMLGGELFF. As DNA, the CDR3 is TGTGCCAGCAAGGCGAGTATGCTCGGCGGGGAGCTGTTTTTT.

The chain couples TRBV6-5 to TRBJ2-3; 8 bases match TRBD1. V lost 6 bases to trimming and J lost 4 bases; unmatched junction nucleotides: 9. CDR3 length: 15 residues. CDR1 and CDR2 (germline): MNHEY, SVGAGI. The DNA for the CDR3 is TGTGCCAGCAGCCGACAGGGGTCGGTTCCAGATACGCAGTATTTT. Its translation is CASSRQGSVPDTQYF.

Remarks on this clonotype: This clone may be a read error of a much larger clone one base away. J is TRBJ2-1 and V is TRBV15; D remains ambiguous. Trimming stripped 3 bases from V and 8 bases from J, with 8 bases between. Germline lookup yields CDR1 LNHNV and CDR2 YYDKDF (reference sequence). The CDR3 is 12 amino acids. CDR3 amino acids: CATSSRGDEQFF. CDR3 DNA sequence: TGTGCCACCAGCAGTCGCGGCGATGAGCAGTTCTTC.

The rearrangement links TRBV18 to TRBJ1-2; perhaps TRBD1 as D (6 bases). CDR3 length: 16 amino acids. V was cut by 3 bases and J by 0 bases, with 14 bases left in between. Germline V gene data show CDR1 as KGHSH and CDR2 as LQKENI. The CDR3, as DNA: TGTGCCAGCTCACCGCAACAGGGTCAAGCTAACTATGGCTACACCTTC. It translates to CASSPQQGQANYGYTF.

The V gene is TRBV20-1, the J gene TRBJ1-4, with a tentative D call TRBD1 (5 bases). The CDR3 loop spans 13 amino acids. Germline V lookup: CDR1 DFQATT, CDR2 SNEGSKA (reference sequence). Trimming left V 4 bases short and J 5 bases short, with 11 bases between. In DNA form, the CDR3 reads TGCAGTGCTAAGGGACCGCTCAATGAAAAACTGTTTTTT. Residues: CSAKGPLNEKLFF.

The gene calls are TRBV5-1 and TRBJ2-3; D ambiguous. The V and J ends lost 1 base and 2 bases respectively, with 17 bases between them. This CDR3 contains 17 residues. CDR1 and CDR2 (germline): SGHRS, YFSETQ. CDR3 coding DNA: TGCGCCAGCAGCTTGACGCCGACCGAACCCCCCACAGATACGCAGTATTTT. It specifies CASSLTPTEPPTDTQYF.

CDR3 loop: CASSSLSAAEAFF. CDR3 in DNA: TGTGCCAGCAGCTCGCTGTCGGCTGCTGAAGCTTTCTTT. This chain joins TRBV7-3 and TRBJ1-1; D not certain. The V end lost 4 bases, the J end lost 6 bases, and 12 bases lay between the germline ends. The CDR3 is 13 amino acids. Germline V gene sequence: CDR1 SGHTA, CDR2 FQGTGA.

With regard to this clonotype: This clone may be a read error of a much larger clone one base away. V is TRBV5-1 and J is TRBJ2-1, with 9 nucleotides matching TRBD2. V was clipped by 7 bases and J by 6 bases; unmatched bases: 17. CDR1 is SGHRS, CDR2 YFSETQ, per germline. The CDR3 is made up of 17 amino acids. CDR3 amino acids: CASLPNGSISGGNEQFF. The CDR3 bases are TGCGCCAGCCTCCCTAACGGGAGTATTAGCGGGGGCAATGAGCAGTTCTTC.